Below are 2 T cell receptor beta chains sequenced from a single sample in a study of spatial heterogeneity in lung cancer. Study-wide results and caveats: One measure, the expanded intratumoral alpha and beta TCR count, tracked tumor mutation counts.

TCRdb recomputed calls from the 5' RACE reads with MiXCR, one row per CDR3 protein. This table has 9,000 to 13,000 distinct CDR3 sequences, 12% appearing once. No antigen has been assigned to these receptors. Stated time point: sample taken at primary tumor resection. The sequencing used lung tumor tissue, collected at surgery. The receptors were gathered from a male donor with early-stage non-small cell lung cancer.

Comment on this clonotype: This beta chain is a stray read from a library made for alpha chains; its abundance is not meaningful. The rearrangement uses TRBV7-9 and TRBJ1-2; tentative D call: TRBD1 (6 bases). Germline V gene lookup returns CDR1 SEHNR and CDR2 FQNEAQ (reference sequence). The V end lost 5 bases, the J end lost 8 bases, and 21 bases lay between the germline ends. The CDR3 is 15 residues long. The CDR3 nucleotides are TGTGCCAGCAGCCCCCCCGGTGGGGGGGCTCAAGGCTACACCTTC. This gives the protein CASSPPGGGAQGYTF.

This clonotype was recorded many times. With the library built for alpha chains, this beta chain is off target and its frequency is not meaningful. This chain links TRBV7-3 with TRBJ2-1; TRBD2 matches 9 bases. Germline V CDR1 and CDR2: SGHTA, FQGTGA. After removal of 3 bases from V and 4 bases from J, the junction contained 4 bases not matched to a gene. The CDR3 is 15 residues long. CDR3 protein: CASSLMRGGYNEQFF. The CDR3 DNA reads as TGTGCCAGCAGCTTGATGCGGGGGGGATACAATGAGCAGTTCTTC.